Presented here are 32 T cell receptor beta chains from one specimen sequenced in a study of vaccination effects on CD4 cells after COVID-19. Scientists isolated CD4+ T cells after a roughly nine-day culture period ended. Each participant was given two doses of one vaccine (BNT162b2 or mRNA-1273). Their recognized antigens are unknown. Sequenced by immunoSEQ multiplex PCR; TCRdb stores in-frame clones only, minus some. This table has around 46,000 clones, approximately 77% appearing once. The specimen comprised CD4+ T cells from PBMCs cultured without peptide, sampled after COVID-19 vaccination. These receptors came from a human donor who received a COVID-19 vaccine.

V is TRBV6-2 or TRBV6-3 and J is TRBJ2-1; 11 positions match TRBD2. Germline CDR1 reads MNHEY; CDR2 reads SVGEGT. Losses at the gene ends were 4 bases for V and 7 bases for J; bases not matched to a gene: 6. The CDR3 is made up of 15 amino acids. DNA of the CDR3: TGTGCCAGCAGTTTTTTAGCGGGAGGGCCAAATGAGCAGTTCTTC. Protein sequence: CASSFLAGGPNEQFF.

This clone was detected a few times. Here the CDR3 reads CASGLKPGQGFGYTF. CDR3 DNA sequence: TGTGCCAGCGGACTTAAGCCGGGACAGGGTTTTGGCTACACCTTC. The gene calls are TRBV7-6 and TRBJ1-2; 9 bases match TRBD1. The V gene end was trimmed by 8 bases and the J gene end by 7 bases; junction bases not matched to a gene: 14. The CDR3 has 15 residues. The germline V gene encodes CDR1 SGHVS and CDR2 FNYEAQ.

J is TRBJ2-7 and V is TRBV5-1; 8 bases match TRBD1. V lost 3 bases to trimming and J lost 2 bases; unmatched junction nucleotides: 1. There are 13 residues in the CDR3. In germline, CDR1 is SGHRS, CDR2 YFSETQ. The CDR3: CASSWGQAYEQYF. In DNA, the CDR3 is TGCGCCAGCAGCTGGGGACAGGCCTACGAGCAGTACTTC.

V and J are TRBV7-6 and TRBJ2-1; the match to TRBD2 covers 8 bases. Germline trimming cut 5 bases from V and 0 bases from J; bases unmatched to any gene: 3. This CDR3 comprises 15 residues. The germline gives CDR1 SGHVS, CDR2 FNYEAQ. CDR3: CASSQSGSSYNEQFF. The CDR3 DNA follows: TGTGCCAGCAGCCAGAGCGGGAGCTCCTACAATGAGCAGTTCTTC.

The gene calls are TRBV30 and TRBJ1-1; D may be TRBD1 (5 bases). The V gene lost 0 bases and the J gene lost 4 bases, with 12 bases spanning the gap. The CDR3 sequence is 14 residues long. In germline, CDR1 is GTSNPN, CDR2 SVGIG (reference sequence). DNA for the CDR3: TGTGCCTGGAGTGTACGGGGGGTGAGCACTGAAGCTTTCTTT. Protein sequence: CAWSVRGVSTEAFF.

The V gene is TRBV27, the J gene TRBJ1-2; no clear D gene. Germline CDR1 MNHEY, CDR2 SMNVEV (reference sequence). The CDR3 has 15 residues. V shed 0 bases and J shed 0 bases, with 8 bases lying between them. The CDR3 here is CASSLSTAANYGYTF. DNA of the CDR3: TGTGCCAGCAGTTTATCTACAGCCGCTAACTATGGCTACACCTTC.

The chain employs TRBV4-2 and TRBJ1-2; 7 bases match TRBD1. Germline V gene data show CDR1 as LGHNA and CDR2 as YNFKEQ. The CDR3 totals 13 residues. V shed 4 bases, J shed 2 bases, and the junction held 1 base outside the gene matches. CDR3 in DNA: TGTGCCAGCAGCCTACAGGGGAACTATGGCTACACCTTC. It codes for CASSLQGNYGYTF.

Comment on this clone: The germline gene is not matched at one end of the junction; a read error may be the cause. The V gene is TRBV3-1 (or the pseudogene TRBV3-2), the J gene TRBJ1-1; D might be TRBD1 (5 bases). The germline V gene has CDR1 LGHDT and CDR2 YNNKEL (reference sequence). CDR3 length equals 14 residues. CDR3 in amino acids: CASTPAGMKTEAFF. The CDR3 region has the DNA TGTGCCAGCACCCCCGCAGGGATGAAGACTGAAGCTTTCTTT.

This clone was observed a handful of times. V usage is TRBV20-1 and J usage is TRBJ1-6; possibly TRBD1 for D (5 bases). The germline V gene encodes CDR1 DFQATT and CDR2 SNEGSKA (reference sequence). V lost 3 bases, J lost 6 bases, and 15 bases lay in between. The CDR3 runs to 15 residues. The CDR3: CSASNSGLGNSPLHF. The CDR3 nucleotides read TGCAGTGCTAGTAACTCGGGACTGGGTAATTCACCCCTCCACTTT.

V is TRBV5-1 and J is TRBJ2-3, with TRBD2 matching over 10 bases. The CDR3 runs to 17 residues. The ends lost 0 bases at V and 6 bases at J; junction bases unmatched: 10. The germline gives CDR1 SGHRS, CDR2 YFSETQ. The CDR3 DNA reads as TGCGCCAGCAGCTTGGGTCCAGCGGGGGGGCGAGCGGATACGCAGTATTTT. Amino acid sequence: CASSLGPAGGRADTQYF.

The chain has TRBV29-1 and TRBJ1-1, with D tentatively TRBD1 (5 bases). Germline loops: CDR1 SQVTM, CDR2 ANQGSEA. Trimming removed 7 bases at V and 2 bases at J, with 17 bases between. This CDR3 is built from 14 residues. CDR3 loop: CSALKTVINTEAFF. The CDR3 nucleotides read TGCAGCGCTTTGAAGACAGTAATTAACACTGAAGCTTTCTTT. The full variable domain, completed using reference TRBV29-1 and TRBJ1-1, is SAVISQKPSRDICQRGTSLTIQCQVDSQVTMMFWYRQQPGQSLTLIATANQGSEATYESGFVIDKFPISRPNLTFSTLTVSNMSPEDSSIYLCSALKTVINTEAFFGQGTRLTVV.

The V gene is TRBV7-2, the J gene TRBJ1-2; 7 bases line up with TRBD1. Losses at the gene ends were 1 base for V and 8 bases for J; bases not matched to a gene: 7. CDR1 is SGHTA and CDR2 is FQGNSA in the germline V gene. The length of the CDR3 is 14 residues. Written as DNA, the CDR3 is TGTGCCAGCAGCTTAGTTCAGGGACAGTTAGGCTACACCTTC. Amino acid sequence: CASSLVQGQLGYTF. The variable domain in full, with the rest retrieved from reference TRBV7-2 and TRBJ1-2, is GAGVSQSPSNKVTEKGKDVELRCDPISGHTALYWYRQSLGQGLEFLIYFQGNSAPDKSGLPSDRFSAERTGGSVSTLTIQRTQQEDSAVYLCASSLVQGQLGYTFGSGTRLTVV.

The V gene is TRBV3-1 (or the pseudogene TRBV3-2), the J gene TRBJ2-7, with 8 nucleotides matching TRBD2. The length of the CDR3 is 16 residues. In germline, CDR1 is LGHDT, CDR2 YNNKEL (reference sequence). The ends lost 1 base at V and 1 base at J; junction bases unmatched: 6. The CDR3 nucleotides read TGTGCCAGCAGCCAAGGGACGCGGGGGGTATCCTACGAGCAGTACTTC. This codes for CASSQGTRGVSYEQYF.

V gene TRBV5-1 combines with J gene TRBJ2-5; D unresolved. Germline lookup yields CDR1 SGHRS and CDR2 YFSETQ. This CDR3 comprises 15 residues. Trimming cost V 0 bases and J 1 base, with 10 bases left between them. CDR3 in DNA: TGCGCCAGCAGCTTGGGGGGTTTTACCCAAGAGACCCAGTACTTC. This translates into CASSLGGFTQETQYF. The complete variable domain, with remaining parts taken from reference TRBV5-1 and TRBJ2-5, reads KAGVTQTPRYLIKTRGQQVTLSCSPISGHRSVSWYQQTPGQGLQFLFEYFSETQRNKGNFPGRFSGRQFSNSRSEMNVSTLELGDSALYLCASSLGGFTQETQYFGPGTRLLVL.

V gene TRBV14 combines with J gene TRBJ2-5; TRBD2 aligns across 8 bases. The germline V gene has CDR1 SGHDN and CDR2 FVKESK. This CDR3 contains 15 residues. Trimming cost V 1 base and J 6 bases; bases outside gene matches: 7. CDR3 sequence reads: CASSQGPGGVQTQYF. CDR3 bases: TGTGCCAGCAGCCAAGGACCCGGGGGGGTTCAGACCCAGTACTTC. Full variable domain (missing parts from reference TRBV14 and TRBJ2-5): EAGVTQFPSHSVIEKGQTVTLRCDPISGHDNLYWYRRVMGKEIKFLLHFVKESKQDESGMPNNRFLAERTGGTYSTLKVQPAELEDSGVYFCASSQGPGGVQTQYFGPGTRLLVL.

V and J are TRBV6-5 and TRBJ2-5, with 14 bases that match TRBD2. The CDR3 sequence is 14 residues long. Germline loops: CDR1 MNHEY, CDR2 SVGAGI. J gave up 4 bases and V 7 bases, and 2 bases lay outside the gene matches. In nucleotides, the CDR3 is TGTGCCAGCAAGGGACTAGCGGGGGCAGAGACCCAGTACTTC. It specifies CASKGLAGAETQYF.

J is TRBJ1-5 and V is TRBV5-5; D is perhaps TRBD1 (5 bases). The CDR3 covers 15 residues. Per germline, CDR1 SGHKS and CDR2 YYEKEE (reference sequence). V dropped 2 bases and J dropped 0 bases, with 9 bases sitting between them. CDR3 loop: CASSLLGDSNQPQHF. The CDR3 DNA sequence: TGTGCCAGCAGCTTATTAGGGGATAGCAATCAGCCCCAGCATTTT. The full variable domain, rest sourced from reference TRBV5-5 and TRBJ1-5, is DAGVTQSPTHLIKTRGQQVTLRCSPISGHKSVSWYQQVLGQGPQFIFQYYEKEERGRGNFPDRFSARQFPNYSSELNVNALLLGDSALYLCASSLLGDSNQPQHFGDGTRLSIL.

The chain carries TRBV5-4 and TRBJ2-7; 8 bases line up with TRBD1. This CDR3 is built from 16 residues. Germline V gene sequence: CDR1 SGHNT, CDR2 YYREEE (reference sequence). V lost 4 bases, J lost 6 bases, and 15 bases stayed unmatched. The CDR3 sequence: CASSTGTGSLPGEQYF. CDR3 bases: TGTGCCAGCAGCACCGGGACAGGTTCTCTTCCAGGCGAGCAGTACTTC.

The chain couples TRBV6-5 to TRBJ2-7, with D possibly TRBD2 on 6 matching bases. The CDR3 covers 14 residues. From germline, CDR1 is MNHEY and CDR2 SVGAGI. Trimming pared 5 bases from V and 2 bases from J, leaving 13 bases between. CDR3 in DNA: TGTGCCAGCAGTCCTAGACTAGGAACCTACGAGCAGTACTTC. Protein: CASSPRLGTYEQYF.

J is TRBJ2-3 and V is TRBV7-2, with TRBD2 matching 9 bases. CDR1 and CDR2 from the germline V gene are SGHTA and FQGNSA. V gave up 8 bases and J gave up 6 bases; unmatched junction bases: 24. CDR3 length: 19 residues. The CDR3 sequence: CASVSRYLSGRTKRDTQYF. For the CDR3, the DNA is TGTGCCAGCGTCTCCCGTTACCTGAGCGGGAGGACAAAGAGGGATACGCAGTATTTT.

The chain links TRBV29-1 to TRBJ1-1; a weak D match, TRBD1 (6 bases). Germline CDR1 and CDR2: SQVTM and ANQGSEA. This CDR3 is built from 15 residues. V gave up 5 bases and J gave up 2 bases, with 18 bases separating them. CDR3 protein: CSVLDDRPENTEAFF. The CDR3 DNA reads TGCAGCGTTCTGGACGACAGGCCGGAAAACACTGAAGCTTTCTTT.

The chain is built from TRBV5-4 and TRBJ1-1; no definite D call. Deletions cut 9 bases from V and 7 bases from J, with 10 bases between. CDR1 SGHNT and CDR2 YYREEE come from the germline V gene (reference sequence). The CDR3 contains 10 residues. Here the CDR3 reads CAMSSGEAFF. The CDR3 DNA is TGTGCCATGAGTTCAGGTGAAGCTTTCTTT.

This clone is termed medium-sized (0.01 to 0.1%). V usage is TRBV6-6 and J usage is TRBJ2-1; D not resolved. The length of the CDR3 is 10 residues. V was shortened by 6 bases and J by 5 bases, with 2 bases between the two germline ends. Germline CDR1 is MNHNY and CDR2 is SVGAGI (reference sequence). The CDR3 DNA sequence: TGTGCCAGCAGAGACAATGAGCAGTTCTTC. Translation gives CASRDNEQFF.

CDR3 bases: TGCAGTGCGTCCACCTACTATGGCTACACCTTC. This translates into CSASTYYGYTF. This chain joins TRBV20-1 and TRBJ1-2; D is uncertain. Trimming left V 6 bases short and J 3 bases short, with 8 bases between. Germline V gives CDR1 DFQATT, CDR2 SNEGSKA (reference sequence). This CDR3 is built from 11 residues.

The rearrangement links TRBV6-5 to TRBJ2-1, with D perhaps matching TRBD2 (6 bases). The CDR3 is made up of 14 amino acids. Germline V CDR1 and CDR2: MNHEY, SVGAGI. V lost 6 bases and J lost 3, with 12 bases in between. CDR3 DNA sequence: TGTGCCAGCAGCCGGAGACTAGACTACAATGAGCAGTTCTTC. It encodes CASSRRLDYNEQFF.

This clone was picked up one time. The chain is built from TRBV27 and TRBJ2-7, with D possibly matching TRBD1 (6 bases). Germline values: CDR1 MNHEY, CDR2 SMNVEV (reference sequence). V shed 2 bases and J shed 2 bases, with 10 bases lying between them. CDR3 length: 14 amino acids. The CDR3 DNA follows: TGTGCCAGCAGTTTACCGTGGACAGCCTACGAGCAGTACTTC. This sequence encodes CASSLPWTAYEQYF.

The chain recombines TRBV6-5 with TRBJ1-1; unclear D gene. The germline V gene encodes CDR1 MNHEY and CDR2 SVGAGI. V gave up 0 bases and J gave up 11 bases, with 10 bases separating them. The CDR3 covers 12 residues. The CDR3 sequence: CASSYSRTAAFF. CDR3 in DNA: TGTGCCAGCAGTTACTCCAGGACGGCCGCTTTCTTT.

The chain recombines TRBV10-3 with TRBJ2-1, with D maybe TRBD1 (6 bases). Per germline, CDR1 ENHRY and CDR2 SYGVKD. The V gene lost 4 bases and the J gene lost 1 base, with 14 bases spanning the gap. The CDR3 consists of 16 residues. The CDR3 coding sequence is TGTGCCATCAGTGCCCAGGGGAGTGTGTCCTACAATGAGCAGTTCTTC. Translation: CAISAQGSVSYNEQFF.

The CDR3 protein is CASSWLGGARGGYTF. The CDR3 DNA is TGTGCCAGCAGTTGGCTGGGGGGGGCGCGAGGGGGCTACACCTTC. The genes are TRBV6-5 and TRBJ1-2; weak D call: TRBD1 (6 bases). The germline V gene has CDR1 MNHEY and CDR2 SVGAGI. Trimming took off 4 bases at V and 8 bases at J, with 20 bases between the two ends. This CDR3 is 15 amino acids long.

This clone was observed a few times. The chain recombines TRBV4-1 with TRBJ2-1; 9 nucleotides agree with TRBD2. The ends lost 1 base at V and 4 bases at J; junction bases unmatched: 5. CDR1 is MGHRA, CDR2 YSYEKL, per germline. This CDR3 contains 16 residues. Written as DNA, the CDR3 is TGCGCCAGCAGCCAAGTGGGAGCGGGAGGATACAATGAGCAGTTCTTC. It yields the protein CASSQVGAGGYNEQFF.

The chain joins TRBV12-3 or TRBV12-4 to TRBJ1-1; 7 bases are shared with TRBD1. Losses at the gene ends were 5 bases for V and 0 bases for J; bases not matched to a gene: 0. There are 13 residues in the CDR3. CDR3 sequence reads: CASSGQVNTEAFF. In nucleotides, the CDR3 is TGTGCCAGCAGTGGACAGGTGAACACTGAAGCTTTCTTT.

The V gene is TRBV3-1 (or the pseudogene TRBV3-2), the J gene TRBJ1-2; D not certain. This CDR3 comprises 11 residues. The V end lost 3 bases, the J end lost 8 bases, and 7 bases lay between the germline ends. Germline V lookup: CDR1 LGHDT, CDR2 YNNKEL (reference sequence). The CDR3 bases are TGTGCCAGCAGCCAGAGTTCGGGCTACACCTTC. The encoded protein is CASSQSSGYTF.